The 11 T cell receptor beta chains reported below all come from one sample, sequenced in a study of blood T cell repertoires in COVID-19. Method: immunoSEQ multiplex PCR; TCRdb's copy keeps in-frame clones and lacks some. The data hold over 85,000 clones, with roughly 90% observed a single time. The sequenced sample consisted of peripheral blood. The receptors were gathered from a human donor with COVID-19, enrolled during active disease. The donor label of this sample is uncertain.

The chain recombines TRBV7-6 with TRBJ1-2; D call uncertain. CDR3 size: 16 residues. Germline V gene lookup returns CDR1 SGHVS and CDR2 FNYEAQ. V lost 1 base, J lost 0 bases, and 12 bases lay in between. CDR3 in DNA: TGTGCCAGCAGCTTAGATCCGATACGCGCTAACTATGGCTACACCTTC. Translated, it gives CASSLDPIRANYGYTF.

The chain couples TRBV5-5 to TRBJ1-4, with D hard to call. Germline values: CDR1 SGHKS, CDR2 YYEKEE (reference sequence). This CDR3 has 15 amino acids. The V and J ends lost 2 bases and 3 bases respectively, with 11 bases between them. CDR3 coding DNA: TGTGCCAGCAGCTTCTTCGGAGTACCTAATGAAAAACTGTTTTTT. This translates into CASSFFGVPNEKLFF.

J is TRBJ2-5 and V is TRBV4-1, with D hard to call. The V end lost 4 bases, the J end lost 1 base, and 7 bases lay between the germline ends. Looked up from germline, CDR1 is MGHRA and CDR2 is YSYEKL. This CDR3 has 13 amino acids. The CDR3 bases are TGCGCCAGCAGCCTGACATCCCAAGAGACCCAGTACTTC. It is translated as CASSLTSQETQYF.

This clone was picked up one time. This chain connects TRBV6-5 to TRBJ2-7; 7 bases are a match to TRBD2. The V gene end was trimmed by 8 bases and the J gene end by 3 bases; junction bases not matched to a gene: 7. Per germline, CDR1 MNHEY and CDR2 SVGAGI. The CDR3 length is 13 residues. In DNA form, the CDR3 reads TGTGCCAGCGGGGCTAGCGGTGACTACGAGCAGTACTTC. This sequence encodes CASGASGDYEQYF.

This clone has a single count. The V gene is TRBV9, the J gene TRBJ1-2; D is ambiguous. The V end lost 0 bases, the J end lost 6 bases, and 18 bases lay between the germline ends. This CDR3 has 16 residues. CDR1 and CDR2 from the germline V gene are SGDLS and YYNGEE. The CDR3 is CASSVGATGAGDGYTF. The CDR3 bases are TGTGCCAGCAGCGTAGGGGCCACGGGAGCCGGTGATGGCTACACCTTC.

This clone was picked up one time. The V gene is TRBV15, the J gene TRBJ2-1, with 8 bases identical to TRBD2. The CDR3 is 15 residues long. Losses at the gene ends were 0 bases for V and 7 bases for J; bases not matched to a gene: 5. Germline V gene data show CDR1 as LNHNV and CDR2 as YYDKDF (reference sequence). DNA of the CDR3: TGTGCCACCAGCAGAGATCCCGGGGGGGTGAATGAGCAGTTCTTC. It is translated as CATSRDPGGVNEQFF.

The rearrangement links TRBV9 to TRBJ2-6; 13 bases fit TRBD2. CDR1 is SGDLS, CDR2 YYNGEE, per germline. This CDR3 contains 20 residues. The V and J ends lost 6 bases and 0 bases, in that order; junction bases with no gene match: 12. The CDR3 sequence is CASTDDPGLAGPSGANVLTF. The CDR3 bases are TGTGCCAGCACCGATGACCCGGGACTAGCGGGACCCTCTGGGGCCAACGTCCTGACTTTC.

The chain links TRBV23-1 to TRBJ2-5; tentatively, D is TRBD2 (5 bases). TRBV23-1 is designated an ORF whose function remains uncertain. The V end lost 0 bases, the J end lost 4 bases, and 15 bases lay between the germline ends. The CDR3 extends over 16 amino acids. This CDR3 is CASSQSGGRRGETQYF. The CDR3 nucleotides are TGCGCCAGCAGTCAATCTGGCGGCAGACGGGGAGAGACCCAGTACTTC.

The J gene is TRBJ2-7, the V gene TRBV6-5, with 10 positions matching TRBD1. Losses at the gene ends were 0 bases for V and 2 bases for J; bases not matched to a gene: 4. This CDR3 contains 16 residues. Germline loops: CDR1 MNHEY, CDR2 SVGAGI. This CDR3 reads CASSYSGDRGTYEQYF. In DNA form, the CDR3 reads TGTGCCAGCAGTTACTCGGGGGACAGGGGAACCTACGAGCAGTACTTC.

This chain joins TRBV6-6 and TRBJ1-5; the D gene is possibly TRBD1 (5 bases). Germline V gene lookup returns CDR1 MNHNY and CDR2 SVGAGI (reference sequence). The CDR3 consists of 14 residues. The V end lost 0 bases, the J end lost 7 bases, and 10 bases lay between the germline ends. The CDR3: CASSYSGAQQPQHF. As DNA, the CDR3 is TGTGCCAGCAGTTACTCAGGGGCTCAACAGCCCCAGCATTTT.

The chain is built from TRBV5-5 and TRBJ1-5, with a tentative D call TRBD1 (5 bases). The germline gives CDR1 SGHKS, CDR2 YYEKEE (reference sequence). The CDR3 sequence is 14 residues long. V shed 5 bases and J shed 2 bases, with 11 bases lying between them. The CDR3 bases are TGTGCCAGCAGTCTGGGGCTGCGCAATCAGCCCCAGCATTTT. Translated: CASSLGLRNQPQHF. Full variable domain (missing parts from reference TRBV5-5 and TRBJ1-5): DAGVTQSPTHLIKTRGQQVTLRCSPISGHKSVSWYQQVLGQGPQFIFQYYEKEERGRGNFPDRFSARQFPNYSSELNVNALLLGDSALYLCASSLGLRNQPQHFGDGTRLSIL.